A single sample gave rise to the 21 T cell receptor beta chains below, sequenced in a study of human T cells and chemical hapten exposure. TCRdb ran MiXCR on the RACE reads and lists one entry per CDR3 protein. Altogether 190,000 or so distinct CDR3 sequences are present, about 31% being singletons, with the ten largest covering less than 3.5%. Time point denoted: pre-sensitization, week 0. The treatment was: therapeutic diphenylcyclopropenone sensitization with weekly scalp DPC. The sample was whole blood, taken in connection with sensitization to the hapten diphenylcyclopropenone (DPC). All receptors come from a woman in her 30s with alopecia areata. Some clones in this sample may be carry-over from other donors' samples.

This clonotype was seen more than once but under ten times. The V call is TRBV27, the J call TRBJ1-6; D gene unclear. Germline assignment: CDR1 MNHEY and CDR2 SMNVEV (reference sequence). V was pared by 3 bases and J by 8 bases, with 5 bases between. The CDR3 is 12 residues long. The CDR3 region is CASSFNDSPLHF. The CDR3 DNA is TGTGCCAGCAGTTTCAATGATTCACCCCTCCACTTT.

The chain couples TRBV20-1 to TRBJ2-5; either TRBD1 or TRBD2 may supply D (6 bases each). The CDR3 is 13 amino acids. The V end was cut by 4 bases, the J end by 5 bases, with 14 bases between. Germline CDR1 DFQATT, CDR2 SNEGSKA (reference sequence). CDR3 protein: CSATKTGRETQYF. CDR3 nucleotides: TGCAGTGCTACCAAAACAGGGAGGGAGACCCAGTACTTC.

The genes are TRBV7-9 and TRBJ2-1; 9 bases line up with TRBD1. The CDR3 is 17 residues long. CDR1 SEHNR and CDR2 FQNEAQ come from the germline V gene (reference sequence). The V gene end was trimmed by 4 bases and the J gene end by 1 base; junction bases not matched to a gene: 8. CDR3 sequence reads: CASSYRGDRVSYNEQFF. CDR3 DNA sequence: TGTGCCAGCAGCTACCGGGGGGACAGGGTTTCCTACAATGAGCAGTTCTTC.

V gene TRBV5-5 combines with J gene TRBJ2-2; D is perhaps TRBD2 (5 bases). Trimming took 5 bases from V and 6 from J, leaving 11 bases between them. The germline V gene encodes CDR1 SGHKS and CDR2 YYEKEE (reference sequence). CDR3 length: 13 amino acids. This CDR3 reads CASSPRVAGELFF. CDR3 coding DNA: TGTGCCAGCAGTCCGAGGGTGGCCGGGGAGCTGTTTTTT. Variable domain in full (rest from reference TRBV5-5 and TRBJ2-2): DAGVTQSPTHLIKTRGQQVTLRCSPISGHKSVSWYQQVLGQGPQFIFQYYEKEERGRGNFPDRFSARQFPNYSSELNVNALLLGDSALYLCASSPRVAGELFFGEGSRLTVL.

The chain employs TRBV28 and TRBJ2-3; D possibly corresponds to TRBD1 (6 bases). V was pared by 6 bases and J by 3 bases, with 13 bases between. The CDR3 extends over 14 amino acids. CDR1 and CDR2 from the germline V gene are MDHEN and SYDVKM. Here the CDR3 reads CASRSGQGTDTQYF. The CDR3 DNA reads as TGTGCCAGCAGGTCGGGGCAGGGGACAGATACGCAGTATTTT.

This chain connects TRBV5-1 to TRBJ2-7, with 9 bases that match TRBD1. This CDR3 contains 15 residues. V lost 4 bases and J lost 5; bases outside the gene matches: 10. The germline V gene encodes CDR1 SGHRS and CDR2 YFSETQ. As DNA, the CDR3 is TGCGCCAGCAGCATCGCAGGGGACAGGGTCAACGAGCAGTACTTC. Encoded protein: CASSIAGDRVNEQYF. Full variable domain (missing parts from reference TRBV5-1 and TRBJ2-7): KAGVTQTPRYLIKTRGQQVTLSCSPISGHRSVSWYQQTPGQGLQFLFEYFSETQRNKGNFPGRFSGRQFSNSRSEMNVSTLELGDSALYLCASSIAGDRVNEQYFGPGTRLTVT.

This clonotype was seen only a few times. The chain is built from TRBV21-1 and TRBJ2-7. TRBV21-1 is flagged as a pseudogene. This CDR3 region has 11 residues. DNA of the CDR3: TGTGCCAGCAGCAAAGGGTACGAGCAGTACTTC. Residues: CASSKGYEQYF.

The gene calls are TRBV28 and TRBJ1-1; a possible D gene is TRBD1 (6 bases). Germline values: CDR1 MDHEN, CDR2 SYDVKM. Trimming removed 6 bases from V and 0 bases from J, with 8 bases in between. This CDR3 spans 13 amino acids. The CDR3 protein is CASRGQLNTEAFF. CDR3 sequence (DNA): TGTGCCAGCAGAGGACAGTTGAACACTGAAGCTTTCTTT.

This clonotype came up a few times. V and J are TRBV29-1 and TRBJ2-5; 10 nucleotides match TRBD2. CDR1 is SQVTM, CDR2 ANQGSEA, per germline. This CDR3 is 14 amino acids long. V dropped 4 bases and J dropped 5; count of bases not matched to a gene: 7. Written as DNA, the CDR3 is TGCAGCGTTGGGAGCGGGAGGGCCGCGGAGACCCAGTACTTC. This gives the protein CSVGSGRAAETQYF.

This sequence joins TRBV4-3 and TRBJ2-1; the D is unclear. Trimming shortened V by 1 base and J by 6 bases, and 10 bases separated the two germline ends. The CDR3 runs to 14 residues. From germline, CDR1 is LGHNA and CDR2 YSLEER. CDR3 sequence (DNA): TGCGCCAGCAGCCAAGGGCCTAGATCCAATGAGCAGTTCTTC. Translation gives CASSQGPRSNEQFF.

The V and J genes are TRBV5-1 and TRBJ1-1; TRBD1 matches at 10 bases. The CDR3 totals 13 residues. Germline CDR1 and CDR2: SGHRS and YFSETQ. Losses at the gene ends were 2 bases for V and 7 bases for J; bases not matched to a gene: 2. The CDR3 nucleotides read TGCGCCAGCAGCTTCCGGGACAGGGGTGAAGCTTTCTTT. This encodes CASSFRDRGEAFF.

V and J are TRBV29-1 and TRBJ2-3; D is ambiguous. The CDR3 contains 9 residues. V was trimmed by 6 bases and J by 6 bases, leaving 4 bases between them. The germline CDR1 and CDR2 sequences are SQVTM and ANQGSEA. The CDR3 protein is CSVSDTQYF. The CDR3 coding sequence is TGCAGCGTAAGTGATACGCAGTATTTT.

The CDR3 here is CASKPRGGTEAFF. The CDR3 region has the DNA TGTGCCAGCAAGCCCAGGGGTGGAACTGAAGCTTTCTTT. The V call is TRBV6-1, the J call TRBJ1-1, with D possibly being TRBD1 (6 bases). Germline loops: CDR1 MNHNS, CDR2 SASEGT. CDR3 length equals 13 residues. V lost 7 bases and J lost 5, with 14 bases in between.

This chain links TRBV5-1 with TRBJ2-5, with D possibly being TRBD1 (6 bases). The CDR3 runs 16 residues. From germline, CDR1 is SGHRS and CDR2 YFSETQ. Trimming removed 4 bases from V and 1 base from J, with 17 bases in between. The CDR3 region is CASSPGQFSAQETQYF. CDR3 bases: TGCGCCAGCAGCCCCGGACAGTTTTCAGCCCAAGAGACCCAGTACTTC.

There are a few counts of this clonotype. The chain couples TRBV7-2 to TRBJ1-3; D ambiguous. The V end was cut by 2 bases, the J end by 4 bases, with 6 bases between. This CDR3 is 13 amino acids long. In germline, CDR1 is SGHTA, CDR2 FQGNSA. Written as DNA, the CDR3 is TGTGCCAGCAGCTTACCTGCAGGAAACACCATATATTTT. It is translated as CASSLPAGNTIYF.

This chain connects TRBV4-1 to TRBJ2-1; TRBD1 aligns across 12 bases. This CDR3 comprises 15 residues. Trimming took 4 bases from V and 9 from J; bases not matched to a gene: 7. Germline V gene lookup returns CDR1 MGHRA and CDR2 YSYEKL. In DNA, the CDR3 is TGCGCCAGCAGCCGGCTGGGACAGGGGGCGGGTGAGCAGTTCTTC. Translating gives CASSRLGQGAGEQFF.

This clonotype was seen only a few times. The chain links TRBV12-3 or TRBV12-4 to TRBJ2-4, with D perhaps matching TRBD1 or TRBD2 (5 bases each). This CDR3 is built from 15 residues. The ends were cut back, 3 bases at V and 0 bases at J, with 9 bases in the middle. The CDR3 is CASSFGTLAKNIQYF. DNA for the CDR3: TGTGCCAGCAGTTTCGGGACCTTAGCCAAAAACATTCAGTACTTC.

This clonotype was detected once. The rearrangement links TRBV20-1 to TRBJ1-1; TRBD1 aligns across 8 bases. CDR3 length: 16 residues. Germline lookup yields CDR1 DFQATT and CDR2 SNEGSKA (reference sequence). With V trimmed by 5 bases and J by 2 bases, 13 bases remained unmatched. The DNA for the CDR3 is TGCAGTGCTCCTAATTACAGGGGGACAAGAAACACTGAAGCTTTCTTT. This encodes CSAPNYRGTRNTEAFF.

This chain uses TRBV7-8 with TRBJ1-3, with D possibly being TRBD1 (6 bases). This CDR3 is 16 amino acids long. Germline CDR1 and CDR2: SGHVS and FQNEAQ. Trimming took off 6 bases at V and 2 bases at J, with 17 bases between the two ends. The CDR3 nucleotides are TGTGCCAGCAGTTGGAGCCGGACAGCAACTGGAAACACCATATATTTT. Its translation is CASSWSRTATGNTIYF. The full variable domain, rest sourced from reference TRBV7-8 and TRBJ1-3, is GAGVSQSPRYKVAKRGQDVALRCDPISGHVSLFWYQQALGQGPEFLTYFQNEAQLDKSGLPSDRFFAERPEGSVSTLKIQRTQQEDSAVYLCASSWSRTATGNTIYFGEGSWLTVV.

This rearrangement joins TRBV5-1 to TRBJ1-1; D may be TRBD1 (6 bases). V lost 0 bases to trimming and J lost 4 bases, with 7 bases between them. The CDR3 loop spans 13 amino acids. Germline V gives CDR1 SGHRS, CDR2 YFSETQ. The CDR3, as DNA: TGCGCCAGCAGCTTGGGGGGGGCCACTGAAGCTTTCTTT. It specifies CASSLGGATEAFF. The full variable domain, completed using reference TRBV5-1 and TRBJ1-1, is KAGVTQTPRYLIKTRGQQVTLSCSPISGHRSVSWYQQTPGQGLQFLFEYFSETQRNKGNFPGRFSGRQFSNSRSEMNVSTLELGDSALYLCASSLGGATEAFFGQGTRLTVV.

This clonotype was picked up a small number of times. This chain joins TRBV4-3 and TRBJ2-7; 15 positions agree with TRBD2. Trimming removed 5 bases from V and 2 bases from J; junction bases left unmatched: 7. Germline V lookup: CDR1 LGHNA, CDR2 YSLEER. There are 17 residues in the CDR3. The CDR3 nucleotides are TGCGCCAGCAGCTATGGGACTAGCGGGGGGCAACCCTACGAGCAGTACTTC. Protein: CASSYGTSGGQPYEQYF.